What follows are 21 T cell receptor beta chains derived from one specimen sequenced in a study of cytomegalovirus exposure and HLA in healthy donors. Both 60 Vbeta primers and 13 Jbeta primers went into the PCR. Profiling relied on immunoSEQ multiplex PCR, and the TCRdb table lists in-frame clones only, not all of them. The table has about 130,000 clones, approximately 78% seen once. The material sequenced was PBMCs. The receptors originated from a woman in her forties or fifties in good health and CMV-seropositive.

The chain combines TRBV6-5 with TRBJ2-7; TRBD2 might be the D (6 bases). CDR1 is MNHEY, CDR2 SVGAGI, per germline. This CDR3 contains 14 residues. V dropped 6 bases and J dropped 2 bases, with 14 bases sitting between them. CDR3 sequence (DNA): TGTGCCAGCAGGAGACTAGTTTTAACCTACGAGCAGTACTTC. Protein: CASRRLVLTYEQYF.

This clone was seen just once. The chain uses TRBV2 and TRBJ2-1; D ambiguous. Germline loops: CDR1 SNHLY, CDR2 FYNNEI. Between the trimmed V and J ends, which lost 9 bases and 9 bases, there was a span of 18 bases. The CDR3 loop spans 13 amino acids. The CDR3 DNA is TGTGCCAGTAAGCTAGGCCCTCGGGTTGAGCAGTTCTTC. Protein sequence: CASKLGPRVEQFF.

The gene calls are TRBV28 and TRBJ1-2; 9 bases map to TRBD1. Germline assignment: CDR1 MDHEN and CDR2 SYDVKM. The CDR3 sequence is 12 residues long. Trimming cost V 9 bases and J 8 bases; bases outside gene matches: 7. CDR3 region: CASTGGGMGYTF. The CDR3 DNA reads TGTGCCAGTACAGGGGGCGGGATGGGCTACACCTTC.

The rearrangement uses TRBV14 and TRBJ2-1, with TRBD1 matching 10 bases. Germline V lookup: CDR1 SGHDN, CDR2 FVKESK. The CDR3 extends over 15 amino acids. V gave up 2 bases and J gave up 6 bases; unmatched junction bases: 4. Here the CDR3 reads CASSQRDRGGNEQFF. CDR3 nucleotides: TGTGCCAGCAGCCAACGGGACAGGGGAGGCAATGAGCAGTTCTTC.

The V call is TRBV7-2, the J call TRBJ2-3, with D possibly TRBD2 on 5 matching bases. CDR1 and CDR2 (germline): SGHTA, FQGNSA. V was shortened by 2 bases and J by 6 bases, with 9 bases between the two germline ends. This CDR3 is 13 amino acids long. The CDR3 DNA is TGTGCCAGCAGCTTAACGAGGGAGGATACGCAGTATTTT. Its protein is CASSLTREDTQYF.

The V and J genes are TRBV2 and TRBJ1-1; tentative D call: TRBD1 (5 bases). This CDR3 region has 15 residues. Germline CDR1 reads SNHLY; CDR2 reads FYNNEI. V dropped 2 bases and J dropped 2 bases, with 12 bases sitting between them. The chain's CDR3 is CASSEKGARNTEAFF. The CDR3 region has the DNA TGTGCCAGCAGTGAAAAAGGGGCCCGAAACACTGAAGCTTTCTTT.

The CDR3 DNA reads as TGTGCCAGCAGCTTACGGGAAATTAGCTACAATGAGCAGTTCTTC. Its translation: CASSLREISYNEQFF. This rearrangement joins TRBV13 to TRBJ2-1; tentatively, D is TRBD2 (5 bases). Germline V CDR1 and CDR2: PRHDT, FYEKMQ (reference sequence). The CDR3 covers 15 residues. V gave up 2 bases and J gave up 3 bases, with 11 bases separating them.

Turning to this clone: One junction end does not reproduce the germline sequence, and a read error may be involved. This chain uses TRBV7-9 with TRBJ1-6; D is unclear. The CDR3 spans 12 residues. Germline CDR1 SEHNR, CDR2 FQNEAQ (reference sequence). CDR3 residues: CSSSPQDSPLHF. The CDR3 nucleotides are TGTTCCAGCAGCCCCCAGGATTCACCCCTCCACTTT.

The chain carries TRBV5-4 and TRBJ2-1, with 13 positions matching TRBD2. Looked up from germline, CDR1 is SGHNT and CDR2 is YYREEE (reference sequence). Trimming took 2 bases from V and 8 from J; bases not matched to a gene: 4. The CDR3 has 15 residues. Here the CDR3 reads CASSLTSGGADEQFF. The CDR3 DNA sequence: TGTGCCAGCAGCTTAACTAGCGGGGGGGCTGATGAGCAGTTCTTC. Together with reference TRBV5-4 and TRBJ2-1, the CDR3 gives the full variable domain: ETGVTQSPTHLIKTRGQQVTLRCSSQSGHNTVSWYQQALGQGPQFIFQYYREEENGRGNFPPRFSGLQFPNYSSELNVNALELDDSALYLCASSLTSGGADEQFFGPGTRLTVL.

The chain joins TRBV2 to TRBJ2-6; 7 bases are shared with TRBD1. J gave up 4 bases and V 10 bases, and 10 bases lay outside the gene matches. The CDR3 is 15 residues long. Germline-derived CDR1 and CDR2 are SNHLY and FYNNEI. The CDR3 sequence: CATYRGITGANVLTF. CDR3 coding DNA: TGTGCCACGTACAGGGGAATAACAGGGGCCAACGTCCTGACTTTC.

The chain is built from TRBV13 and TRBJ1-1; tentatively, D is TRBD1 (6 bases). The CDR3 covers 16 residues. V shed 5 bases and J shed 0 bases, with 16 bases lying between them. Germline CDR1 and CDR2: PRHDT and FYEKMQ (reference sequence). For the CDR3, the DNA is TGTGCCAGCAGCCTCCGGGGGGCAGGGATGAACACTGAAGCTTTCTTT. It is translated as CASSLRGAGMNTEAFF.

The chain uses TRBV28 and TRBJ1-5, with no clear D. Trimming stripped 2 bases from V and 6 bases from J, with 8 bases between. The CDR3 has 13 amino acids. Germline lookup yields CDR1 MDHEN and CDR2 SYDVKM. The CDR3 is CASSLMGGQPQHF. The CDR3 DNA follows: TGTGCCAGCAGTTTAATGGGAGGTCAGCCCCAGCATTTT.

On this clone: At one of its ends the junction is not consistent with the germline gene, which may arise from a read error. The chain joins TRBV7-9 to TRBJ1-6; 7 bases map to TRBD1. Germline V lookup: CDR1 SEHNR, CDR2 FQNEAQ (reference sequence). The CDR3 runs to 14 residues. The CDR3 DNA reads TGTTCCAGCAGCTTATTTACAGGGGATTCACCCCTCCACTTT. Its translation is CSSSLFTGDSPLHF.

V usage is TRBV2 and J usage is TRBJ2-7; 11 bases are a match to TRBD1. Germline V gives CDR1 SNHLY, CDR2 FYNNEI. This CDR3 has 14 amino acids. V lost 6 bases, J lost 4 bases, and 5 bases stayed unmatched. The CDR3 DNA reads as TGTGCCAGCAGCCCGGACAGGGGGCAATACGAGCAGTACTTC. It specifies CASSPDRGQYEQYF.

The chain couples TRBV28 to TRBJ2-5; 7 nucleotides line up with TRBD1. Germline CDR1 is MDHEN and CDR2 is SYDVKM. CDR3 size: 17 residues. The V and J ends lost 1 base and 5 bases, in that order; junction bases with no gene match: 13. The CDR3 DNA reads as TGTGCCAGCAGTTTATCGTCCTATAGGTCACAGGGGGAGACCCAGTACTTC. It yields the protein CASSLSSYRSQGETQYF.

This clone was seen just once. This chain uses TRBV28 with TRBJ2-2; TRBD2 aligns across 7 bases. CDR3 length: 14 residues. Germline V gives CDR1 MDHEN, CDR2 SYDVKM. The V gene end was trimmed by 11 bases and the J gene end by 4 bases; junction bases not matched to a gene: 10. DNA of the CDR3: TGTGCCGGCTCGGGAGGAGGGTCCACCGGGGAGCTGTTTTTT. Protein product: CAGSGGGSTGELFF.

The chain has TRBV10-1 and TRBJ1-3; D is unresolved. Germline V gene sequence: CDR1 WNHNN, CDR2 SYGVQD (reference sequence). The germline V and J ends were trimmed by 7 bases and 0 bases, with 16 bases remaining between them. The CDR3 is made up of 16 amino acids. In nucleotides, the CDR3 is TGCGCCAGCACCCCGGGAGACACAGACTCTGGAAACACCATATATTTT. This codes for CASTPGDTDSGNTIYF.

This clone was observed a few times. The genes are TRBV2 and TRBJ2-2; 7 positions agree with TRBD1. Per germline, CDR1 SNHLY and CDR2 FYNNEI. CDR3 length: 14 amino acids. V shed 6 bases, J shed 2 bases, and the junction held 3 bases outside the gene matches. The CDR3 DNA follows: TGTGCCAGCAGGGGACAGACTAACACCGGGGAGCTGTTTTTT. It is translated as CASRGQTNTGELFF.

The chain is built from TRBV6-5 and TRBJ1-6, with D possibly matching TRBD1 (5 bases). Germline CDR1 MNHEY, CDR2 SVGAGI. Trimming removed 6 bases at V and 7 bases at J, with 13 bases between. The CDR3 sequence is 14 residues long. The CDR3 here is CASRIDRANSPLHF. The DNA of the CDR3 is TGTGCCAGCAGGATTGACAGAGCCAATTCACCCCTCCACTTT.

The rearrangement joins TRBV15 to TRBJ1-2; TRBD1 matches 9 bases. This CDR3 is 15 amino acids long. The trim removed 3 bases at V and 8 bases at J, leaving 10 bases unmatched. Germline V lookup: CDR1 LNHNV, CDR2 YYDKDF (reference sequence). The CDR3 sequence: CATSRINSGTGGYTF. The CDR3 nucleotides are TGTGCCACCAGCAGGATCAACTCCGGGACAGGGGGCTACACCTTC.

This sequence joins TRBV20-1 and TRBJ2-1; no reliable D call. The germline gives CDR1 DFQATT, CDR2 SNEGSKA (reference sequence). The length of the CDR3 is 11 residues. V shed 5 bases and J shed 9 bases, with 11 bases lying between them. The DNA of the CDR3 is TGCAGTGCTGCCTCCTGGGCTGAGCAGTTCTTC. This codes for CSAASWAEQFF.